These 6 T cell receptor beta chains were all obtained from the same sample, sequenced in a study of cytomegalovirus exposure and HLA in healthy donors (dated by TCRdb to 2017 to 2019). Library creation used the immunoSEQ multiplex PCR assay. Held by TCRdb, this immuneACCESS table contains in-frame sequences only and omits some clones. Under half of the omission traces to an unresolved V gene where checked; the cause of the rest is unknown. Across this sample there are 150,000 to 200,000 clones, with less than 90% seen only once. The top ten clones comprise 10% of the sample. The sequencing input was PBMCs. The receptors shown here come from a man aged 25 to 40 in good health and CMV-seropositive.

The chain employs TRBV4-1 and TRBJ2-7, with 9 bases lining up with TRBD2. Per the germline V gene, CDR1 is MGHRA and CDR2 is YSYEKL. The CDR3 totals 16 residues. The trim removed 0 bases at V and 3 bases at J, leaving 6 bases unmatched. CDR3 sequence (DNA): TGCGCCAGCAGCCAAGAGATGACTAGCGGAGTCTACGAGCAGTACTTC. It yields the protein CASSQEMTSGVYEQYF.

Here the CDR3 reads CASRVGLAASNEQYF. In DNA form, the CDR3 reads TGCGCCAGCAGGGTGGGACTAGCGGCTAGTAACGAGCAGTACTTC. This rearrangement joins TRBV5-1 to TRBJ2-7; 11 nucleotides agree with TRBD2. J lost 5 bases, V lost 5 bases, and 9 bases had no gene match. The V gene's germline CDR1 is SGHRS and CDR2 YFSETQ. The CDR3 spans 15 residues. Based on the CDR3 plus reference TRBV5-1 and TRBJ2-7, the full variable domain is KAGVTQTPRYLIKTRGQQVTLSCSPISGHRSVSWYQQTPGQGLQFLFEYFSETQRNKGNFPGRFSGRQFSNSRSEMNVSTLELGDSALYLCASRVGLAASNEQYFGPGTRLTVT.

The rearrangement joins TRBV10-3 to TRBJ2-1, with TRBD1 as a possible D gene (6 bases). The CDR3 consists of 17 residues. The V end was cut by 3 bases, the J end by 4 bases, with 19 bases between. The germline V gene has CDR1 ENHRY and CDR2 SYGVKD. The CDR3 spells CAISDRNFGQLYNEQFF. The CDR3, as DNA: TGTGCCATCAGTGATAGAAACTTCGGACAGTTATACAATGAGCAGTTCTTC.

The gene calls are TRBV5-1 and TRBJ2-5; 8 nucleotides agree with TRBD2. The germline V gene encodes CDR1 SGHRS and CDR2 YFSETQ. Trimming at V came to 2 bases and at J to 4 bases, leaving 7 bases not matched to a gene. This CDR3 is built from 15 residues. CDR3 loop: CASSLSGSLGETQYF. CDR3 sequence (DNA): TGCGCCAGCAGCTTAAGCGGGAGCCTTGGAGAGACCCAGTACTTC.

The chain links TRBV6-5 to TRBJ2-7, with 8 positions matching TRBD2. V lost 0 bases and J lost 8; bases outside the gene matches: 9. The CDR3 length is 15 residues. Germline CDR1 is MNHEY and CDR2 is SVGAGI. CDR3 DNA: TGTGCCAGCAGTTACTCAGGGCGGGGGGCTTGGCAGCAGTACTTC. Translating it yields CASSYSGRGAWQQYF.

V gene TRBV4-3 combines with J gene TRBJ2-3, with D possibly being TRBD2 (5 bases). This CDR3 has 14 residues. The ends were cut back, 2 bases at V and 1 base at J, with 7 bases in the middle. Germline CDR1 LGHNA, CDR2 YSLEER. This chain's CDR3 is CASSQLARTDTQYF. The DNA for the CDR3 is TGCGCCAGCAGCCAACTAGCCCGCACAGATACGCAGTATTTT.